This T cell receptor beta chain came from a study of cytomegalovirus exposure and HLA in healthy donors. Measured with immunoSEQ multiplex PCR; TCRdb has only the in-frame clones, and not every one. The profile shows some 170,000 clones, 85% to 90% of them singletons. CDR3 length equals 15 residues. With 7 bases clipped from V and 6 bases from J, the junction kept 11 bases outside the gene matches. Germline lookup yields CDR1 SGDLS and CDR2 YYNGEE. Sequencing was carried out using PBMCs. The clonotype originates from a woman between 18 and 30 years old in good health and CMV-seropositive. The chain employs TRBV9 and TRBJ2-1, with TRBD2 matching over 9 bases. The CDR3 is CASGAPREGRNEQFF. The CDR3 coding sequence is TGTGCCAGCGGGGCCCCGCGGGAGGGCCGCAATGAGCAGTTCTTC.